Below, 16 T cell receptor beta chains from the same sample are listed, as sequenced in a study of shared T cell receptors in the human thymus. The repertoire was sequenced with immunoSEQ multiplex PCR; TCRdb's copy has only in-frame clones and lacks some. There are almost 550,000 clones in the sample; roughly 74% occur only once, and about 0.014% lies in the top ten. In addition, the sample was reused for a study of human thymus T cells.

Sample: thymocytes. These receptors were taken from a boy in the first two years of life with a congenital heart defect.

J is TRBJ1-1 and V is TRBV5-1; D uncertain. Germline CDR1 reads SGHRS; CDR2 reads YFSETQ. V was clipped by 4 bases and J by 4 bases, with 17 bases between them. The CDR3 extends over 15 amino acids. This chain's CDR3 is CASSPDRGKITEAFF. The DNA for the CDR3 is TGCGCCAGCAGCCCGGATCGGGGTAAGATCACTGAAGCTTTCTTT.

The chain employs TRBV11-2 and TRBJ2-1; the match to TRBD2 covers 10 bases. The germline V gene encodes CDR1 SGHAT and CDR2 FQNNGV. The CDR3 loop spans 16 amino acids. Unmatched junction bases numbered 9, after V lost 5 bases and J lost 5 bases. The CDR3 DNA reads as TGTGCCAGCAGCCCCCGCCCCGGACTAGCGGACAATGAGCAGTTCTTC. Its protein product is CASSPRPGLADNEQFF.

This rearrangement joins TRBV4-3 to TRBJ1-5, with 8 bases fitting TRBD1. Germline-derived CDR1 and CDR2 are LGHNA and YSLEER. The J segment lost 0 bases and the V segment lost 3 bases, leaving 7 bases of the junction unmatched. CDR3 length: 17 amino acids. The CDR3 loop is CASSQTGQDYSNQPQHF. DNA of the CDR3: TGCGCCAGCAGCCAGACGGGACAGGATTATAGCAATCAGCCCCAGCATTTT.

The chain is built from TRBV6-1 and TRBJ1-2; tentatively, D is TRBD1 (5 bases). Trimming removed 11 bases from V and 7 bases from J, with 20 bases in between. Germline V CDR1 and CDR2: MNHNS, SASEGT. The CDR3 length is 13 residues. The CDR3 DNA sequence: TGTGCCTGCGAAATCAGGGTGGAGGGTGGCTACACCTTC. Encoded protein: CACEIRVEGGYTF.

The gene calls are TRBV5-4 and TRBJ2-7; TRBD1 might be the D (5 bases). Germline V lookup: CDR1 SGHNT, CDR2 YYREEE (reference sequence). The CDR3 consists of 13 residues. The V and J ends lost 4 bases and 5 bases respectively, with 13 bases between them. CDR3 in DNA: TGTGCCAGCAGCACGGCTCAGGGCAACGAGCAGTACTTC. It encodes CASSTAQGNEQYF.

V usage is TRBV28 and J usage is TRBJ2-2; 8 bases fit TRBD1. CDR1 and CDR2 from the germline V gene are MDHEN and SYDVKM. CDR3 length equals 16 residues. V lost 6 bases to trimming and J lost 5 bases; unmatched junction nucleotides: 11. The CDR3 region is CASSIGQGRWTGELFF. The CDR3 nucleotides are TGTGCCAGCAGCATCGGACAGGGTCGATGGACCGGGGAGCTGTTTTTT.

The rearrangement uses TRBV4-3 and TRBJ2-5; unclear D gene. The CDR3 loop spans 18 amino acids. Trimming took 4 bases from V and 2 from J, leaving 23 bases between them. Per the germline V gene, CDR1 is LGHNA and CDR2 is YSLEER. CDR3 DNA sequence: TGCGCCAGCAGCCTATATTGGTTCCCTCTAAGTGTGCAAGAGACCCAGTACTTC. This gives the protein CASSLYWFPLSVQETQYF.

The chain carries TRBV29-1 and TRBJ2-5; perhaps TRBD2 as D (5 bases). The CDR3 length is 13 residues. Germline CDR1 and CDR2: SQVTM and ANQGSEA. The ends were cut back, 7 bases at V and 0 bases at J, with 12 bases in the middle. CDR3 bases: TGCAGCGGGACTTCAGTGTACCAAGAGACCCAGTACTTC. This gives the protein CSGTSVYQETQYF.

The CDR3 is CSAKIRGEQFF. CDR3 bases: TGCAGTGCTAAAATCAGAGGAGAGCAGTTCTTC. The chain couples TRBV20-1 to TRBJ2-1, with D unclear. Trimming stripped 4 bases from V and 10 bases from J, with 11 bases between. Germline values: CDR1 DFQATT, CDR2 SNEGSKA (reference sequence). This CDR3 spans 11 amino acids.

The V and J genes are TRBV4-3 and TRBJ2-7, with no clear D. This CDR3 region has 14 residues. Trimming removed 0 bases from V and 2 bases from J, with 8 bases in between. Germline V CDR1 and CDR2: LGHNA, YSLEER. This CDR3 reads CASSQDPVTYEQYF. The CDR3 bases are TGCGCCAGCAGCCAAGACCCAGTCACCTACGAGCAGTACTTC.

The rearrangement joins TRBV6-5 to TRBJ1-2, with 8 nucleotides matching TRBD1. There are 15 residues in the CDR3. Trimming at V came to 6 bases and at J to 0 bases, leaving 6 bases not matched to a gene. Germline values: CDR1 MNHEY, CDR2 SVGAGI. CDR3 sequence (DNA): TGTGCCAGCAGCACTTGGGACAGGACTAACTATGGCTACACCTTC. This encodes CASSTWDRTNYGYTF.

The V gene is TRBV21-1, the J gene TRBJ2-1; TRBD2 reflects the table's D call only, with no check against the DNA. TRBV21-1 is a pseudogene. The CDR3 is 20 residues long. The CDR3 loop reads CASSKGNSRTSRPPYNEQFF. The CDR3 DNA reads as TGTGCCAGCAGCAAAGGGAACTCACGGACTAGTCGGCCTCCCTACAATGAGCAGTTCTTC.

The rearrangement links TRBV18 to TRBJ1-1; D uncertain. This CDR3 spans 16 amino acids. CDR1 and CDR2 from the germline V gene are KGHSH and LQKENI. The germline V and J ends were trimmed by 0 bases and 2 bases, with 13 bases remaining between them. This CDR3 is CASSPPNRAINTEAFF. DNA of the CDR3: TGTGCCAGCTCACCACCAAACCGCGCCATTAACACTGAAGCTTTCTTT.

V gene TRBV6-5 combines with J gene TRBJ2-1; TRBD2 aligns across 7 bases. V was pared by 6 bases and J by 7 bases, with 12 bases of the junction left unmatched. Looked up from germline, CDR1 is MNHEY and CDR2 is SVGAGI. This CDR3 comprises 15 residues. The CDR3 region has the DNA TGTGCCAGCAGCCGCGGGGCGGGAGTTACGAATGAGCAGTTCTTC. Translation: CASSRGAGVTNEQFF.

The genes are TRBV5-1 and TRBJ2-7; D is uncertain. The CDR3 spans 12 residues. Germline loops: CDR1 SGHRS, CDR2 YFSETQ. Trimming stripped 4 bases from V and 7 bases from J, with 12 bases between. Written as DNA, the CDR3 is TGCGCCAGCAGCCCCCACTATTTGGAGCAGTACTTC. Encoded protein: CASSPHYLEQYF.

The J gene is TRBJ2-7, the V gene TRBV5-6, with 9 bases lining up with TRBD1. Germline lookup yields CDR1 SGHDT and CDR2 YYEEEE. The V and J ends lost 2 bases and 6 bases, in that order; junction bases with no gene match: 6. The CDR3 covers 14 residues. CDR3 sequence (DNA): TGTGCCAGCAGCTTCGGGGACAGGGAAAGCGAGCAGTACTTC. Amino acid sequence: CASSFGDRESEQYF. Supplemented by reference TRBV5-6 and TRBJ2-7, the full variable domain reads DAGVTQSPTHLIKTRGQQVTLRCSPKSGHDTVSWYQQALGQGPQFIFQYYEEEERQRGNFPDRFSGHQFPNYSSELNVNALLLGDSALYLCASSFGDRESEQYFGPGTRLTVT.